This entry describes one TCR beta chain. This record belongs to a study of blood T cell repertoires in COVID-19. Only in-frame clones appear in the TCRdb table, and some are missing; sequencing was by immunoSEQ multiplex PCR. Of approximately 130,000 clones listed, approximately 83% were seen once; the top ten hold 15% to 20%. Sequencing used peripheral blood. The receptor was derived from a woman aged 45 to 65 who had recovered from COVID-19.

The CDR3 reads CASSWGPNNEQFF. The CDR3 nucleotides are TGCGCCAGCAGCTGGGGCCCAAACAATGAGCAGTTCTTC. The chain carries TRBV5-1 and TRBJ2-1, with a tentative D call TRBD1 (5 bases). Germline lookup yields CDR1 SGHRS and CDR2 YFSETQ. This CDR3 spans 13 amino acids. Trimming stripped 3 bases from V and 5 bases from J, with 9 bases between.